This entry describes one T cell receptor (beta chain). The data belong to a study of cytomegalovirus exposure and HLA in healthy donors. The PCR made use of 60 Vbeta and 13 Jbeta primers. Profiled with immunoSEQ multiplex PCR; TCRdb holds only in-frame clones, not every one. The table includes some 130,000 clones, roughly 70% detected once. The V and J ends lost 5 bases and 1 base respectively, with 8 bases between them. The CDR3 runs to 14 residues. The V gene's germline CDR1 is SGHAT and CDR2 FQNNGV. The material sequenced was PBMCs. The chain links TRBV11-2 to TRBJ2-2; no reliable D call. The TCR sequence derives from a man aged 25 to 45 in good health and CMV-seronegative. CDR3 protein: CASSPNRNTGELFF. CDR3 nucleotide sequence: TGTGCCAGCAGCCCGAACAGGAACACCGGGGAGCTGTTTTTT.